These 7 T cell receptor beta chains were sequenced from one sample in a study of PD-1 blockade in classical Hodgkin lymphoma. Clones were sequenced by immunoSEQ multiplex PCR, and TCRdb holds only the in-frame ones, with some missing. The repertoire includes tens of thousands of clones, about four fifths of them detected once, and about a sixth sits in the top ten. The time point is: cycle 4 day 1 (C4D1), after about 6 weeks of nivolumab. Relapse after autologous stem cell transplantation occurred in every patient, and brentuximab vedotin exposure varied. The sample was peripheral blood mononuclear cells (PBMCs), taken before the fourth cycle of nivolumab. These receptors all come from a human donor with classical Hodgkin lymphoma.

This clone has more than one count but fewer than ten. The chain combines TRBV27 with TRBJ2-1; D tentatively reads TRBD1 or TRBD2 (6 bases each). This CDR3 has 15 amino acids. The germline V and J ends were trimmed by 5 bases and 10 bases, with 21 bases remaining between them. The germline V gene encodes CDR1 MNHEY and CDR2 SMNVEV (reference sequence). The CDR3 region has the DNA TGTGCCAGCAGTCCTTCTGTGGGGGGCCGTGGGGAGCAGTTCTTC. Amino acids: CASSPSVGGRGEQFF.

The genes are TRBV7-2 and TRBJ2-3, with unresolved D. The CDR3 runs to 16 residues. Trimming removed 4 bases at V and 4 bases at J, with 18 bases between. Germline assignment: CDR1 SGHTA and CDR2 FQGNSA. CDR3 DNA sequence: TGTGCCAGCAGCTCCCACACTGAGGATCTCTCAGATACGCAGTATTTT. This sequence encodes CASSSHTEDLSDTQYF.

CDR3 sequence: CASSYSIGLNTEAFF. CDR3 in DNA: TGTGCCAGCAGTTACTCGATAGGTTTGAACACTGAAGCTTTCTTT. The chain recombines TRBV6-5 with TRBJ1-1; the D is unclear. CDR1 is MNHEY and CDR2 is SVGAGI in the germline V gene. V lost 0 bases, J lost 0 bases, and 8 bases lay in between. CDR3 size: 15 residues.

V and J are TRBV7-2 and TRBJ1-2; D might be TRBD1 (5 bases). Looked up from germline, CDR1 is SGHTA and CDR2 is FQGNSA. Trimming took 7 bases from V and 8 from J, leaving 20 bases between them. This CDR3 region has 14 residues. The CDR3 protein is CASTRLWGVGGYTF. The CDR3 nucleotides read TGTGCCAGCACACGATTATGGGGGGTGGGAGGCTACACCTTC.

V usage is TRBV12-5 and J usage is TRBJ1-4; no firm D call. This CDR3 has 14 amino acids. Germline loops: CDR1 LGHNT, CDR2 FRNRAP. Trimming took off 1 base at V and 8 bases at J, with 11 bases between the two ends. The CDR3 region has the DNA TGTGCTAGTGGTTTGGGGACCAAATCGGAAAAACTGTTTTTT. It is translated as CASGLGTKSEKLFF.

The chain carries TRBV6-6 and TRBJ1-1, with D possibly TRBD1 on 5 matching bases. Deletions cut 1 base from V and 0 bases from J, with 12 bases between. Germline CDR1 and CDR2: MNHNY and SVGAGI (reference sequence). The CDR3 runs 16 residues. CDR3: CASSYLLGGVNTEAFF. The DNA for the CDR3 is TGTGCCAGCAGTTACTTACTCGGGGGGGTGAACACTGAAGCTTTCTTT.

The chain combines TRBV6-4 with TRBJ1-5; D is ambiguous. Trimming left V 9 bases short and J 0 bases short, with 21 bases between. Germline V lookup: CDR1 MRHNA, CDR2 SNTAGT. CDR3 length equals 17 residues. The CDR3 reads CASNRATVVYSNQPQHF. The CDR3 nucleotides are TGTGCCAGTAATCGGGCCACCGTTGTGTATAGCAATCAGCCCCAGCATTTT.